These T cell receptor beta chains were read from a single sample in a study of blood T cell repertoires in COVID-19. Sequenced by immunoSEQ multiplex PCR; TCRdb stores in-frame clones only, minus some. The table records 35,000 to 50,000 clones, just under 70% of them present only once. Sample: peripheral blood. The source is an elderly man with acute or convalescent COVID-19. Each CDR3 is given with its conserved first and last residue. Fields, in order: CDR3 protein, CDR3 DNA, clone size, V gene, J gene, D gene. D genes are given only for firm matches. Not all rows give a size; the values are once, few, many and, for expanded clones, a class.

CDR3aa: CASSFGTGSNVGGTQYF
CDR3nt: TGTGCCAGCAGCTTTGGGACAGGGTCAAACGTGGGGGGGACCCAGTACTTC
abundance: once
v_gene: TRBV5-6
j_gene: TRBJ2-5
d_gene: TRBD1

CDR3aa: CASSLALPYEQYF
CDR3nt: TGTGCCAGCAGCTTAGCTCTCCCCTACGAGCAGTACTTC
abundance: NA
v_gene: TRBV7-9
j_gene: TRBJ2-7
d_gene: NA

CDR3aa: CASSLGRQGMKTQYF
CDR3nt: TGTGCCAGCAGCCTCGGTCGACAGGGGATGAAGACCCAGTACTTC
abundance: NA
v_gene: TRBV7-2
j_gene: TRBJ2-5
d_gene: TRBD1

CDR3aa: CASSLAQGIGNTIYF
CDR3nt: TGCGCCAGCAGCTTGGCGCAGGGAATTGGAAACACCATATATTTT
abundance: NA
v_gene: TRBV5-1
j_gene: TRBJ1-3
d_gene: NA

CDR3aa: CASSLSGSQETQYF
CDR3nt: TGTGCCAGCAGCTTGTCAGGGTCCCAAGAGACCCAGTACTTC
abundance: many
v_gene: TRBV5-4
j_gene: TRBJ2-5
d_gene: NA

CDR3aa: CASSPDSNEQYF
CDR3nt: TGCGCCAGCAGCCCGGACAGTAACGAGCAGTACTTC
abundance: few
v_gene: TRBV5-1
j_gene: TRBJ2-7
d_gene: NA

CDR3aa: CSVGDSSYNEQFF
CDR3nt: TGCAGCGTTGGGGACAGCTCCTACAATGAGCAGTTCTTC
abundance: once
v_gene: TRBV29-1
j_gene: TRBJ2-1
d_gene: TRBD1

CDR3aa: CASSRPEGGPNF
CDR3nt: TGTGCCAGCAGCCGCCCCGAGGGGGGGCCAAACTTC
abundance: NA
v_gene: TRBV11-2
j_gene: TRBJ2-4
d_gene: NA

CDR3aa: CAISLQGAWETQYF
CDR3nt: TGTGCTATCAGTTTACAGGGGGCTTGGGAGACCCAGTACTTC
abundance: NA
v_gene: TRBV10-3
j_gene: TRBJ2-5
d_gene: TRBD1

CDR3aa: CASSLDQYNSPLHF
CDR3nt: TGTGCCAGCAGCTTGGACCAGTATAATTCACCCCTCCACTTT
abundance: NA
v_gene: TRBV5-4
j_gene: TRBJ1-6
d_gene: NA

CDR3aa: CASSQGQGQGYGYTF
CDR3nt: TGTGCCAGCAGCCAAGGACAGGGGCAAGGGTATGGCTACACCTTC
abundance: few
v_gene: TRBV9
j_gene: TRBJ1-2
d_gene: TRBD1

CDR3aa: CSASSGREYNEQFF
CDR3nt: TGCAGTGCCAGTAGCGGGAGAGAATACAATGAGCAGTTCTTC
abundance: few
v_gene: TRBV20-1
j_gene: TRBJ2-1
d_gene: TRBD2

CDR3aa: CAYGPENTEAFF
CDR3nt: TGTGCTTATGGCCCAGAGAACACTGAAGCTTTCTTT
abundance: NA
v_gene: TRBV7-9
j_gene: TRBJ1-1
d_gene: NA

CDR3aa: CASSPRQGAGTEAFF
CDR3nt: TGTGCCAGCAGTCCCAGACAGGGGGCGGGAACTGAAGCTTTCTTT
abundance: NA
v_gene: TRBV6-6
j_gene: TRBJ1-1
d_gene: TRBD1

CDR3aa: CASRTQGPMSYEQYF
CDR3nt: TGTGCCAGCAGAACACAGGGGCCGATGTCCTACGAGCAGTACTTC
abundance: few
v_gene: TRBV6-5
j_gene: TRBJ2-7
d_gene: TRBD1

CDR3aa: CSVEILVLNEQFF
CDR3nt: TGCAGCGTTGAGATTCTAGTTCTCAATGAGCAGTTCTTC
abundance: NA
v_gene: TRBV29-1
j_gene: TRBJ2-1
d_gene: NA

CDR3aa: CASSRGGSDYGYTF
CDR3nt: TGTGCCAGTAGCCGAGGGGGTTCTGACTATGGCTACACCTTC
abundance: once
v_gene: TRBV19
j_gene: TRBJ1-2
d_gene: NA

CDR3aa: CASGGGVNQPQHF
CDR3nt: TGTGCCAGTGGGGGAGGGGTCAACCAGCCCCAGCATTTT
abundance: NA
v_gene: TRBV19
j_gene: TRBJ1-5
d_gene: NA

CDR3aa: CASAAGGLYEQYF
CDR3nt: TGTGCTAGCGCCGCGGGGGGGCTCTACGAGCAGTACTTC
abundance: NA
v_gene: TRBV7-7
j_gene: TRBJ2-7
d_gene: TRBD2

CDR3aa: CASSEVGGRGDTIYF
CDR3nt: TGTGCCAGCAGTGAAGTTGGCGGACGGGGGGACACCATATATTTT
abundance: NA
v_gene: TRBV2
j_gene: TRBJ1-3
d_gene: NA

CDR3aa: CASSSLAGAADTQYF
CDR3nt: TGTGCCAGCAGTTCCCTAGCGGGGGCCGCAGATACGCAGTATTTT
abundance: many
v_gene: TRBV28
j_gene: TRBJ2-3
d_gene: TRBD2

CDR3aa: CASSYGTSGRVTQYF
CDR3nt: TGTGCCAGCAGTTACGGGACTAGCGGGAGGGTAACGCAGTATTTT
abundance: NA
v_gene: TRBV6-5
j_gene: TRBJ2-3
d_gene: TRBD2

CDR3aa: CASRVPAAIPGQGQRNTEAFF
CDR3nt: TGTGCCAGCAGAGTTCCCGCCGCTATCCCGGGACAGGGGCAGAGAAACACTGAAGCTTTCTTT
abundance: once
v_gene: TRBV2
j_gene: TRBJ1-1
d_gene: TRBD1

CDR3aa: CASSANAGRQRGNTIYF
CDR3nt: TGTGCCAGCAGCGCAAACGCCGGACGTCAGCGGGGAAACACCATATATTTT
abundance: NA
v_gene: TRBV9
j_gene: TRBJ1-3
d_gene: NA

CDR3aa: CATSRPGGWDEQFF
CDR3nt: TGTGCCACCAGCAGACCAGGGGGGTGGGATGAGCAGTTCTTC
abundance: NA
v_gene: TRBV15
j_gene: TRBJ2-1
d_gene: NA

CDR3aa: CASSPFTRGVETQYF
CDR3nt: TGTGCCAGCAGCCCATTCACCCGGGGGGTAGAGACCCAGTACTTC
abundance: few
v_gene: TRBV11-3
j_gene: TRBJ2-5
d_gene: TRBD2

CDR3aa: CASRLAGGDEKLFF
CDR3nt: TGTGCCAGCAGGCTAGCTGGGGGGGATGAAAAACTGTTTTTT
abundance: NA
v_gene: TRBV5-8
j_gene: TRBJ1-4
d_gene: NA

CDR3aa: CASSPRREENEQFF
CDR3nt: TGTGCCAGCTCACCACGTCGGGAGGAAAATGAGCAGTTCTTC
abundance: NA
v_gene: TRBV18
j_gene: TRBJ2-1
d_gene: TRBD2

CDR3aa: CASRLSYEQYF
CDR3nt: TGTGCCAGCAGACTCTCCTACGAGCAGTACTTC
abundance: NA
v_gene: TRBV12-3/TRBV12-4
j_gene: TRBJ2-7
d_gene: NA

CDR3aa: CAWSVKGQGSDTQYF
CDR3nt: TGTGCCTGGAGTGTAAAAGGACAGGGGTCAGATACGCAGTATTTT
abundance: NA
v_gene: TRBV30
j_gene: TRBJ2-3
d_gene: TRBD1

CDR3aa: CASSGTYSPLHF
CDR3nt: TGTGCCAGTAGTGGGACTTATTCACCCCTCCACTTT
abundance: NA
v_gene: TRBV19
j_gene: TRBJ1-6
d_gene: NA